This entry lists 23 T cell receptor beta chains sequenced from one sample in a study of naive and memory T cell subsets. Specified treatment: skin biopsy from PPD injection site in Mantoux-positive individual. TCR cDNA received a 3' ligated oligonucleotide that carried a UMI. The SP2 primer and nested alpha and beta constant region primers amplified ligated cDNA in four rounds. TCRdb called the UMI-ligation and nested PCR reads again in MiXCR, with one record for every CDR3 protein. The sample lists more than 13,000 distinct CDR3 sequences; more than 4.5% were seen once. This specimen consisted of skin, obtained from a tuberculin skin test site. These receptors all come from an adult in good health.

This clonotype was observed at least ten times. V and J are TRBV3-1 and TRBJ2-2; D tentatively fits TRBD1 or TRBD2 (6 bases each). Germline loops: CDR1 LGHDT, CDR2 YNNKEL (reference sequence). V was trimmed by 0 bases and J by 8 bases, leaving 22 bases between them. The CDR3 is 18 residues long. The CDR3 DNA is TGTGCCAGCAGCCAAGATACCTATAATCCGGGGGCGAGAGGGGAGCTGTTTTTT. This codes for CASSQDTYNPGARGELFF.

This clonotype occurred a few times. At one end the junction does not follow the germline gene, possibly because of a read error. J is TRBJ2-4 and V is TRBV7-7, with TRBD1 matching over 10 bases. Germline V gene lookup returns CDR1 SSHAT and CDR2 FNYEAQ (reference sequence). This CDR3 contains 20 residues. CDR3 protein: CASRSAKPNDRGLAKNIQYF. The DNA for the CDR3 is TGTGCTAGCAGGTCGGCTAAGCCGAACGACAGGGGGCTAGCCAAAAACATTCAGTACTTC.

In this sample, this clonotype turned up a few times. The J gene is TRBJ2-5, the V gene TRBV9, with D uncertain. This CDR3 comprises 17 residues. CDR1 and CDR2 (germline): SGDLS, YYNGEE. The V and J ends lost 3 bases and 1 base respectively, with 19 bases between them. The CDR3 nucleotides read TGTGCCAGCAGCGCGGGCCTCGGCAGAACGAGCCAAGAGACCCAGTACTTC. Amino acids: CASSAGLGRTSQETQYF.

This clonotype has a count of ten or more. The chain employs TRBV7-9 and TRBJ2-5; D ambiguous. Trimming took off 1 base at V and 2 bases at J, with 5 bases between the two ends. Germline V lookup: CDR1 SEHNR, CDR2 FQNEAQ (reference sequence). This CDR3 is 13 amino acids long. The CDR3 sequence: CASSLGRQETQYF. The CDR3 bases are TGTGCCAGCAGCTTAGGACGGCAAGAGACCCAGTACTTC.

This clonotype has at least ten counts. This chain's CDR3 is CASSSYRRLTEAFF. The CDR3 DNA sequence: TGTGCCAGCAGTTCCTACCGTCGGTTGACTGAAGCTTTCTTT. The V and J genes are TRBV6-5 and TRBJ1-1; D is undetermined. Deletions cut 4 bases from V and 5 bases from J, with 14 bases between. The CDR3 is 14 residues long. CDR1 and CDR2 from the germline V gene are MNHEY and SVGAGI.

This clonotype has only a few counts. The V and J genes are TRBV6-6 and TRBJ1-5, with 9 bases aligning to TRBD1. The germline V gene has CDR1 MNHNY and CDR2 SVGAGI (reference sequence). The length of the CDR3 is 15 residues. Germline trimming cut 0 bases from V and 5 bases from J; bases unmatched to any gene: 2. The CDR3 spells CASSYSRQGDQPQHF. DNA for the CDR3: TGTGCCAGCAGTTACTCGAGACAGGGGGATCAGCCCCAGCATTTT.

In this sample, this clonotype turned up many times. A read error may explain this, as a much larger clone is one base away. The chain is built from TRBV20-1 and TRBJ2-3; TRBD2 aligns across 8 bases. V shed 4 bases and J 4 bases; nucleotides not matched to a gene: 7. The germline gives CDR1 DFQATT, CDR2 SNEGSKA (reference sequence). The CDR3 runs 14 residues. The CDR3 sequence: CSATGLVGADTQYF. Here the CDR3 DNA reads TGCAGTGCTACGGGACTAGTGGGTGCAGATACGCAGTATTTT.

This clonotype was detected many times. V is TRBV5-1 and J is TRBJ2-6; unclear D gene. Trimming pared 4 bases from V and 2 bases from J, leaving 7 bases between. From germline, CDR1 is SGHRS and CDR2 YFSETQ. The CDR3 spans 14 residues. Written as DNA, the CDR3 is TGCGCCAGCAGCCCCCTCCCTGGGGCCAACGTCCTGACTTTC. Amino acids: CASSPLPGANVLTF.

Concerning this clonotype itself: A much larger clone is a single base away; this may be a read error. The V and J genes are TRBV4-2 and TRBJ1-1, with a possible D match to TRBD1 (6 bases). Germline-derived CDR1 and CDR2 are LGHNA and YNFKEQ. Trimming left V 3 bases short and J 1 base short, with 21 bases between. This CDR3 is built from 18 residues. CDR3 coding DNA: TGTGCCAGCAGCCAGGCTTGGGACTGGGGGCTTAAGAACACTGAAGCTTTCTTT. It yields the protein CASSQAWDWGLKNTEAFF.

A word on this clonotype: It may be a read error: a sequence one base away is much more abundant. The chain joins TRBV2 to TRBJ1-6; D gene uncertain. CDR1 and CDR2 (germline): SNHLY, FYNNEI. The CDR3 is made up of 15 amino acids. The ends were cut back, 2 bases at V and 8 bases at J, with 13 bases in the middle. CDR3 nucleotide sequence: TGTGCCAGCAGTGAAAAAACGGTCCGACATTCACCCCTCCACTTT. As protein: CASSEKTVRHSPLHF.

There are a few counts of this clonotype. The gene calls are TRBV7-9 and TRBJ1-1; TRBD1 aligns across 7 bases. Germline V lookup: CDR1 SEHNR, CDR2 FQNEAQ (reference sequence). Unmatched junction bases numbered 5, after V lost 5 bases and J lost 5 bases. The length of the CDR3 is 13 residues. In DNA, the CDR3 is TGTGCCAGCAGCACCCAGGGGGGGACTGAAGCTTTCTTT. It is translated as CASSTQGGTEAFF.

By frequency in the sample, this clonotype is medium-sized. The chain carries TRBV19 and TRBJ2-3; D gene ambiguous. The germline V gene encodes CDR1 LNHDA and CDR2 SQIVND (reference sequence). The V and J ends lost 3 bases and 4 bases respectively, with 8 bases between them. The CDR3 has 13 residues. CDR3: CASSMRRSDTQYF. The CDR3 DNA reads as TGTGCCAGTAGTATGCGGAGATCAGATACGCAGTATTTT.

This clonotype counts as medium-sized. The CDR3 nucleotides read TGTGCCAGCAGCCCTGTTCGCGGGGGGTCCGGGGAGCTGTTTTTT. This gives the protein CASSPVRGGSGELFF. The rearrangement joins TRBV7-2 to TRBJ2-2; TRBD2 aligns across 8 bases. This CDR3 comprises 15 residues. Germline assignment: CDR1 SGHTA and CDR2 FQGNSA. The trim removed 5 bases at V and 6 bases at J, leaving 8 bases unmatched.

This clonotype has at least ten counts. The chain joins TRBV28 to TRBJ2-7, with 9 bases that match TRBD1. Germline values: CDR1 MDHEN, CDR2 SYDVKM. This CDR3 region has 14 residues. The J segment lost 4 bases and the V segment lost 6 bases, leaving 7 bases of the junction unmatched. This CDR3 is CASSSTGGLYEQYF. Written as DNA, the CDR3 is TGTGCCAGCAGCTCCACAGGGGGCCTATACGAGCAGTACTTC.

There are many counts of this clonotype. The rearrangement joins TRBV21-1 to TRBJ1-1; the table names TRBD1, a call not compared with the DNA. TRBV21-1 is a pseudogene locus. This CDR3 contains 15 residues. CDR3 protein: CASSQTGGRNTEAFF. CDR3 DNA sequence: TGTGCCAGCAGCCAAACAGGGGGCAGGAACACTGAAGCTTTCTTT.

This clonotype has at least ten counts. CDR3 region: CASSLQGNTIYF. DNA for the CDR3: TGTGCCAGCAGCTTACAAGGAAACACCATATATTTT. The chain couples TRBV7-2 to TRBJ1-3; D call uncertain. Germline V lookup: CDR1 SGHTA, CDR2 FQGNSA. V was pared by 2 bases and J by 4 bases, with 3 bases between. The CDR3 covers 12 residues.

This clonotype came up many times. This chain uses TRBV11-3 with TRBJ2-7, with 10 bases matching TRBD1. The germline V gene encodes CDR1 SGHNT and CDR2 YENEEA. J gave up 3 bases and V 5 bases, and 1 base lay outside the gene matches. This CDR3 comprises 13 residues. The chain's CDR3 is CASSRTGGYEQYF. CDR3 sequence (DNA): TGTGCCAGCAGCCGGACAGGGGGCTACGAGCAGTACTTC.

This clonotype was found many times. The DNA for the CDR3 is TGCAGTGCAAATCACCAGCGGGAACGTTACAATGAGCAGTTCTTC. As protein: CSANHQRERYNEQFF. The chain uses TRBV20-1 and TRBJ2-1; 7 nucleotides align to TRBD2. The CDR3 totals 15 residues. The V gene's germline CDR1 is DFQATT and CDR2 SNEGSKA (reference sequence). V dropped 6 bases and J dropped 4; count of bases not matched to a gene: 12.

This clonotype was recorded many times. The chain has TRBV12-3 or TRBV12-4 and TRBJ1-2; D may be TRBD1 (5 bases). This CDR3 comprises 14 residues. Trimming stripped 1 base from V and 7 bases from J, with 13 bases between. Here the CDR3 DNA reads TGTGCCAGCAGTTTAGGGGCAGGGACTCTTGGCTACACCTTC. This encodes CASSLGAGTLGYTF.

This chain uses TRBV20-1 with TRBJ2-3, with D possibly TRBD2 on 7 matching bases. The CDR3 is 16 amino acids. The V gene's germline CDR1 is DFQATT and CDR2 SNEGSKA (reference sequence). Trimming removed 7 bases at V and 1 base at J, with 21 bases between. Here the CDR3 DNA reads TGCAGTGTAGGGGGAGGGTTAAGGAGCGGCACAGATACGCAGTATTTT. Its translation: CSVGGGLRSGTDTQYF.

Within the sample, this clonotype is medium-sized. The chain uses TRBV6-1 and TRBJ2-1; 12 bases line up with TRBD2. CDR3 length: 14 residues. The trim removed 6 bases at V and 11 bases at J, leaving 8 bases unmatched. Germline V lookup: CDR1 MNHNS, CDR2 SASEGT. DNA of the CDR3: TGTGCCAGCAGCACTCCTAGCGGGGGGGAAAAGCAGTTCTTC. Translation gives CASSTPSGGEKQFF.

At least ten counts were recorded for this clonotype. The chain joins TRBV7-2 to TRBJ2-7; the match to TRBD1 covers 8 bases. The length of the CDR3 is 15 residues. V was clipped by 5 bases and J by 3 bases; unmatched bases: 9. Germline assignment: CDR1 SGHTA and CDR2 FQGNSA. The CDR3 is CASSPTVGQGYEQYF. The DNA for the CDR3 is TGTGCCAGCAGCCCTACCGTCGGACAGGGCTACGAGCAGTACTTC.

This clonotype showed up many times. The chain employs TRBV2 and TRBJ1-1, with D unclear. The V gene lost 6 bases and the J gene lost 4 bases, with 15 bases spanning the gap. CDR1 is SNHLY and CDR2 is FYNNEI in the germline V gene. This CDR3 has 14 amino acids. Written as DNA, the CDR3 is TGTGCCAGCAGGCAGTCTCTGGGGAGCACTGAAGCTTTCTTT. Its translation: CASRQSLGSTEAFF.